Below, 10 T cell receptor beta chains from the same sample are listed, as sequenced in a study of cytomegalovirus exposure and HLA in healthy donors. Using immunoSEQ multiplex PCR, the repertoire was profiled, and TCRdb retains in-frame clones only, with some absent. The top ten clones hold 1.1% of a sample with approximately 120,000 clones, roughly 89% of them seen once. Input material: PBMCs. The receptors shown here come from a woman younger than 30 in good health and CMV-seronegative.

The gene calls are TRBV4-2 and TRBJ2-1, with D tentatively TRBD1 (6 bases). Germline values: CDR1 LGHNA, CDR2 YNFKEQ. The CDR3 is made up of 14 amino acids. V was cut by 0 bases and J by 5 bases, with 8 bases left in between. CDR3 region: CASSQERGNNEQFF. The CDR3 nucleotides are TGTGCCAGCAGCCAAGAGAGGGGGAACAATGAGCAGTTCTTC.

The CDR3 sequence: CASSSLPSALRGTGELFF. The CDR3, as DNA: TGTGCCAGCAGTTCCCTACCCTCAGCGCTTAGGGGCACCGGGGAGCTGTTTTTT. The rearrangement links TRBV28 to TRBJ2-2; a possible D gene is TRBD1 (5 bases). The CDR3 length is 18 residues. The germline V gene encodes CDR1 MDHEN and CDR2 SYDVKM. The germline V and J ends were trimmed by 4 bases and 4 bases, with 22 bases remaining between them.

The V call is TRBV5-1, the J call TRBJ1-1, with D tentatively TRBD1 (6 bases). V lost 4 bases to trimming and J lost 4 bases, with 17 bases between them. Germline-derived CDR1 and CDR2 are SGHRS and YFSETQ. The CDR3 length is 15 residues. CDR3 protein: CASSQGNRVGTEAFF. CDR3 in DNA: TGCGCCAGCAGCCAAGGAAACAGGGTTGGCACTGAAGCTTTCTTT. The full variable domain, rest sourced from reference TRBV5-1 and TRBJ1-1, is KAGVTQTPRYLIKTRGQQVTLSCSPISGHRSVSWYQQTPGQGLQFLFEYFSETQRNKGNFPGRFSGRQFSNSRSEMNVSTLELGDSALYLCASSQGNRVGTEAFFGQGTRLTVV.

V and J are TRBV19 and TRBJ1-5; possibly TRBD1 for D (6 bases). Germline values: CDR1 LNHDA, CDR2 SQIVND (reference sequence). V gave up 6 bases and J gave up 7 bases, with 16 bases separating them. The CDR3 runs 14 residues. The DNA of the CDR3 is TGTGCCAGTAGATTACAGGGTGTAGGGCAGCCCCAGCATTTT. Amino acids: CASRLQGVGQPQHF. The full variable domain, rest sourced from reference TRBV19 and TRBJ1-5, is DGGITQSPKYLFRKEGQNVTLSCEQNLNHDAMYWYRQDPGQGLRLIYYSQIVNDFQKGDIAEGYSVSREKKESFPLTVTSAQKNPTAFYLCASRLQGVGQPQHFGDGTRLSIL.

This clone was seen once. The V call is TRBV27, the J call TRBJ2-3; TRBD2 matches 7 bases. Losses at the gene ends were 5 bases for V and 0 bases for J; bases not matched to a gene: 11. CDR1 is MNHEY, CDR2 SMNVEV, per germline (reference sequence). This CDR3 is 17 amino acids long. Written as DNA, the CDR3 is TGTGCCAGCAGTCCAAACCTAGCGGACTCTAGCACAGATACGCAGTATTTT. Its protein is CASSPNLADSSTDTQYF.

The chain joins TRBV27 to TRBJ1-5, with TRBD1 as a possible D gene (6 bases). CDR3 length: 14 amino acids. The V and J ends lost 3 bases and 3 bases respectively, with 9 bases between them. Germline V CDR1 and CDR2: MNHEY, SMNVEV (reference sequence). The CDR3 region has the DNA TGTGCCAGCAGTTTCGGACAGAACAATCAGCCCCAGCATTTT. It specifies CASSFGQNNQPQHF.

The rearrangement joins TRBV28 to TRBJ1-2; the match to TRBD1 covers 8 bases. The CDR3 runs 14 residues. The junction had 7 bases not matched to a gene; V was cut back by 6 bases and J by 4 bases. The germline CDR1 and CDR2 sequences are MDHEN and SYDVKM. The CDR3 region is CASRGTGQAYGYTF. As DNA, the CDR3 is TGTGCCAGCAGAGGAACGGGACAGGCCTATGGCTACACCTTC.

The chain combines TRBV18 with TRBJ2-1; tentative D call: TRBD2 (7 bases). The ends were cut back, 3 bases at V and 7 bases at J, with 16 bases in the middle. Looked up from germline, CDR1 is KGHSH and CDR2 is LQKENI. This CDR3 region has 15 residues. CDR3 protein: CASSPGLGGGNEQFF. CDR3 bases: TGTGCCAGCTCACCTGGACTAGGGGGAGGGAATGAGCAGTTCTTC.

This clone has just one count. The gene calls are TRBV15 and TRBJ2-3; D is unresolved. Trimming cost V 4 bases and J 4 bases, with 21 bases left between them. Germline V gene sequence: CDR1 LNHNV, CDR2 YYDKDF (reference sequence). This CDR3 spans 17 amino acids. The DNA for the CDR3 is TGTGCCACCAGCACCGCGGCGGCAGCCCTACCTCCAGATACGCAGTATTTT. Residues: CATSTAAAALPPDTQYF.

The chain joins TRBV13 to TRBJ2-7, with D unclear. This CDR3 comprises 11 residues. Germline V gives CDR1 PRHDT, CDR2 FYEKMQ (reference sequence). The V end was cut by 5 bases, the J end by 2 bases, with 4 bases between. CDR3 coding DNA: TGTGCCAGCAGCCCAGCCTACGAGCAGTACTTC. Encoded protein: CASSPAYEQYF.